Below are 26 T cell receptor beta chains sequenced from a single sample in a study of T-cell memory formation after mild COVID-19. TCRdb redid the calling of the 5' RACE reads with MiXCR, one entry per CDR3 protein. The sample lists around 180,000 distinct CDR3 sequences, around 15% occurring once. The sample taken for sequencing was PBMCs or a T cell subset sorted from them (not recorded which). Source of these receptors: an adult woman who had mild COVID-19 (a few samples of this study predate the infection). Cell type and time point are not known.

This clonotype showed up just a few times. The chain joins TRBV6-5 to TRBJ1-1; 9 nucleotides align to TRBD1. Per the germline V gene, CDR1 is MNHEY and CDR2 is SVGAGI. The V and J ends lost 5 bases and 3 bases, in that order; junction bases with no gene match: 10. This CDR3 region has 16 residues. The CDR3 reads CASSPSSGTGYTEAFF. CDR3 sequence (DNA): TGTGCCAGCAGTCCCTCCTCCGGGACAGGGTACACTGAAGCTTTCTTT.

In this sample, this clonotype turned up many times. V gene TRBV20-1 combines with J gene TRBJ2-1, with 13 positions matching TRBD2. Per germline, CDR1 DFQATT and CDR2 SNEGSKA (reference sequence). J lost 2 bases, V lost 1 base, and 5 bases had no gene match. This CDR3 comprises 17 residues. CDR3 sequence reads: CSARGLLAGGPYNEQFF. The CDR3 DNA reads as TGCAGTGCTAGAGGCCTACTAGCGGGGGGGCCCTACAATGAGCAGTTCTTC.

This clonotype showed up just a few times. The chain has TRBV12-3 or TRBV12-4 and TRBJ1-2; tentative D call: TRBD1 (5 bases). V was pared by 5 bases and J by 4 bases, with 14 bases between. This CDR3 is built from 14 residues. The CDR3 DNA is TGTGCCAGCAGTCCAAAGACAGCTATCTATGGCTACACCTTC. Protein sequence: CASSPKTAIYGYTF.

This clonotype was detected a few times. This rearrangement joins TRBV2 to TRBJ2-2; 9 bases map to TRBD2. V shed 5 bases and J 5 bases; nucleotides not matched to a gene: 3. The CDR3 is 14 amino acids. Germline lookup yields CDR1 SNHLY and CDR2 FYNNEI. The chain's CDR3 is CASSIAGVTGELFF. The CDR3 DNA follows: TGTGCCAGCAGTATAGCGGGAGTGACCGGGGAGCTGTTTTTT.

This chain links TRBV12-3 or TRBV12-4 with TRBJ2-5; TRBD2 matches 10 bases. After removal of 4 bases from V and 5 bases from J, the junction contained 7 bases not matched to a gene. The CDR3 is 15 amino acids. DNA of the CDR3: TGTGCCAGCAGTTCAACCGGGACTAGCGTGGAGACCCAGTACTTC. Protein product: CASSSTGTSVETQYF.

This clonotype was counted between two and nine times. The junction and the germline gene differ at one end; a read error may be behind it. J is TRBJ2-1 and V is TRBV20-1; 11 positions match TRBD2. The CDR3 consists of 16 residues. Germline lookup yields CDR1 DFQATT and CDR2 SNEGSKA (reference sequence). CDR3 sequence reads: CSARGASGGTYNEQFF. CDR3 nucleotides: TGCAGTGCCAGAGGGGCTAGCGGGGGGACCTACAATGAGCAGTTCTTC.

V is TRBV12-3 or TRBV12-4 and J is TRBJ2-4; perhaps D is TRBD1 or TRBD2 (6 bases each). The CDR3 is 15 residues long. Trimming removed 6 bases from V and 5 bases from J, with 17 bases in between. The CDR3 loop is CASRGGGKGENIQYF. The CDR3 coding sequence is TGTGCCAGCAGGGGGGGCGGGAAAGGGGAAAACATTCAGTACTTC.

In its sample, this clonotype was seen a few times. The chain recombines TRBV7-9 with TRBJ1-1, with 9 bases aligning to TRBD1. The CDR3 extends over 18 amino acids. Germline assignment: CDR1 SEHNR and CDR2 FQNEAQ (reference sequence). Trimming removed 3 bases from V and 0 bases from J; junction bases left unmatched: 11. The CDR3 loop reads CASSFSRDRAGMNTEAFF. For the CDR3, the DNA is TGTGCCAGCAGCTTCTCCCGGGACAGGGCCGGAATGAACACTGAAGCTTTCTTT.

This clonotype was observed a handful of times. The chain carries TRBV6-1 and TRBJ2-5; no clear D. The CDR3 sequence is 14 residues long. Germline V gene sequence: CDR1 MNHNS, CDR2 SASEGT. V lost 2 bases and J lost 3, with 10 bases in between. CDR3 loop: CASSEILAKETQYF. The CDR3 DNA is TGTGCCAGCAGTGAAATTCTGGCTAAAGAGACCCAGTACTTC.

The V gene is TRBV29-1, the J gene TRBJ2-5; weak D call: TRBD2 (6 bases). The CDR3 loop spans 16 amino acids. Germline assignment: CDR1 SQVTM and CDR2 ANQGSEA. The CDR3 loop reads CTYGSLGPTQGETQYF. For the CDR3, the DNA is TGCACCTACGGGAGTCTGGGCCCGACCCAAGGGGAGACCCAGTACTTC.

This clonotype was picked up a small number of times. This chain connects TRBV10-3 to TRBJ1-5; D remains unclear. The CDR3 has 14 amino acids. Trimming left V 4 bases short and J 5 bases short, with 12 bases between. Germline V CDR1 and CDR2: ENHRY, SYGVKD. The chain's CDR3 is CAISVGGGDQPQHF. CDR3 DNA: TGTGCCATCAGTGTTGGCGGAGGAGATCAGCCCCAGCATTTT.

In this sample, this clonotype turned up a few times. The gene calls are TRBV7-2 and TRBJ2-3, with 8 bases identical to TRBD1. The CDR3 consists of 16 residues. Germline V CDR1 and CDR2: SGHTA, FQGNSA. Unmatched junction bases numbered 6, after V lost 3 bases and J lost 1 base. As DNA, the CDR3 is TGTGCCAGCAGCTTCCAAGGACAGGGCGGCACAGATACGCAGTATTTT. Translating gives CASSFQGQGGTDTQYF.

This chain links TRBV15 with TRBJ1-1; D remains ambiguous. This CDR3 is 13 amino acids long. Trimming cost V 2 bases and J 6 bases, with 10 bases left between them. CDR1 is LNHNV and CDR2 is YYDKDF in the germline V gene (reference sequence). The CDR3 bases are TGTGCCACCAGCAGACAACAGTACGCTGAAGCTTTCTTT. As protein: CATSRQQYAEAFF.

This clonotype has a handful of counts. The J gene is TRBJ2-3, the V gene TRBV6-1, with D possibly being TRBD2 (7 bases). Germline V gives CDR1 MNHNS, CDR2 SASEGT. This CDR3 is built from 15 residues. The V and J ends lost 2 bases and 1 base respectively, with 10 bases between them. Written as DNA, the CDR3 is TGTGCCAGCAGTGAACAAGGGGGGGGCACAGATACGCAGTATTTT. Translating it yields CASSEQGGGTDTQYF.

The CDR3 loop reads CASSQVQTGGWTEAFF. As DNA, the CDR3 is TGCGCCAGCAGCCAAGTTCAAACAGGGGGCTGGACTGAAGCTTTCTTT. The chain couples TRBV4-1 to TRBJ1-1; 9 bases fit TRBD1. The V segment lost 1 base and the J segment 5 bases; nucleotides outside the gene matches: 8. The CDR3 runs 16 residues. Per germline, CDR1 MGHRA and CDR2 YSYEKL.

The table lists this clonotype with a few counts. The V and J genes are TRBV25-1 and TRBJ2-3; 8 positions match TRBD1. This CDR3 has 16 residues. Germline trimming cut 4 bases from V and 3 bases from J; bases unmatched to any gene: 9. Per germline, CDR1 MGHDK and CDR2 SYGVNS. This chain's CDR3 is CASSGGTGGQTDTQYF. Written as DNA, the CDR3 is TGTGCCAGCAGTGGCGGGACAGGAGGACAGACAGATACGCAGTATTTT.

The rearrangement joins TRBV4-2 to TRBJ2-1; a possible D gene is TRBD2 (7 bases). Germline V gene lookup returns CDR1 LGHNA and CDR2 YNFKEQ. Between the trimmed V and J ends, which lost 1 base and 7 bases, there was a span of 11 bases. This CDR3 has 14 amino acids. CDR3 protein: CASSQAGGRNEQFF. CDR3 coding DNA: TGTGCCAGCAGCCAAGCGGGGGGCCGGAATGAGCAGTTCTTC.

The chain carries TRBV7-9 and TRBJ1-4; 7 nucleotides align to TRBD1. V lost 0 bases, J lost 9 bases, and 7 bases stayed unmatched. CDR1 and CDR2 from the germline V gene are SEHNR and FQNEAQ (reference sequence). The length of the CDR3 is 15 residues. CDR3 residues: CASSLAGTAEQKLFF. The DNA of the CDR3 is TGTGCCAGCAGCTTAGCGGGGACAGCCGAGCAAAAACTGTTTTTT.

V and J are TRBV12-3 or TRBV12-4 and TRBJ1-3; D is possibly TRBD1 (6 bases). The CDR3 has 14 residues. Trimming left V 5 bases short and J 4 bases short, with 12 bases between. CDR3 DNA sequence: TGTGCCAGCAGTCCATCGACAGGAGGAAACACCATATATTTT. It translates to CASSPSTGGNTIYF.

This clonotype was counted only a few times. One junction end does not reproduce the germline sequence, and a read error may be involved. The gene calls are TRBV14 and TRBJ2-2, with D unresolved. The CDR3 is made up of 15 amino acids. Germline values: CDR1 SGHDN, CDR2 FVKESK. CDR3 nucleotides: TGTGCCAGTAGCCAAGAGATGGTGAACACCGGGGAGCTGTTTTTT. This gives the protein CASSQEMVNTGELFF.

This clonotype was seen a few times. The genes are TRBV2 and TRBJ1-5; perhaps TRBD1 as D (5 bases). The germline V and J ends were trimmed by 3 bases and 6 bases, with 9 bases remaining between them. CDR3 length: 13 residues. Germline CDR1 and CDR2: SNHLY and FYNNEI. The CDR3, as DNA: TGTGCCAGCAGTGACAGGGCTATTCAGCCCCAGCATTTT. Amino acids: CASSDRAIQPQHF.

This clonotype occurred many times. This chain connects TRBV29-1 to TRBJ2-2; 10 positions match TRBD1. The CDR3 totals 13 residues. After removal of 6 bases from V and 5 bases from J, the junction contained 3 bases not matched to a gene. CDR1 is SQVTM and CDR2 is ANQGSEA in the germline V gene. The DNA of the CDR3 is TGCAGCGTCGGACAGGGGGTTACCGGGGAGCTGTTTTTT. Protein product: CSVGQGVTGELFF.

The V call is TRBV12-3 or TRBV12-4, the J call TRBJ2-2, with D tentatively TRBD1 or TRBD2 (5 bases each). Deletions cut 6 bases from V and 4 bases from J, with 18 bases between. CDR3 length equals 16 residues. CDR3 nucleotides: TGTGCCAGCAGAGCCCCCGGGACCACGAGCACCGGGGAGCTGTTTTTT. Translated, it gives CASRAPGTTSTGELFF.

This clonotype occurred a few times. This chain uses TRBV6-2 or TRBV6-3 with TRBJ1-3, with D possibly TRBD1 on 5 matching bases. The V gene's germline CDR1 is MNHEY and CDR2 SVGEGT. Trimming cost V 5 bases and J 0 bases, with 14 bases left between them. The CDR3 is made up of 16 amino acids. CDR3 in DNA: TGTGCCAGCAGTACGTGGACGGACAACTCTGGAAACACCATATATTTT. Residues: CASSTWTDNSGNTIYF.

The V gene is TRBV12-3 or TRBV12-4, the J gene TRBJ1-1, with D uncertain. The CDR3 has 12 residues. The germline V and J ends were trimmed by 3 bases and 8 bases, with 10 bases remaining between them. CDR3 sequence reads: CASSFRPVEAFF. Here the CDR3 DNA reads TGTGCCAGCAGTTTCAGGCCGGTAGAAGCTTTCTTT.

This clonotype was observed at least ten times. The CDR3 DNA reads as TGTGCCAGCACGGGACAGGGCCTTAGCACAGATACGCAGTATTTT. This translates into CASTGQGLSTDTQYF. The rearrangement joins TRBV2 to TRBJ2-3; 9 nucleotides match TRBD1. Trimming at V came to 7 bases and at J to 0 bases, leaving 5 bases not matched to a gene. The CDR3 spans 15 residues. The V gene's germline CDR1 is SNHLY and CDR2 FYNNEI. The complete variable domain, with remaining parts taken from reference TRBV2 and TRBJ2-3, reads EPEVTQTPSHQVTQMGQEVILRCVPISNHLYFYWYRQILGQKVEFLVSFYNNEISEKSEIFDDQFSVERPDGSNFTLKIRSTKLEDSAMYFCASTGQGLSTDTQYFGPGTRLTVL.